This T cell receptor beta chain stems from a study of blood T cell repertoires in COVID-19. The protocol was immunoSEQ multiplex PCR, while the TCRdb copy is restricted to in-frame clones and leaves out a portion. The data hold a few hundred thousand clones, with less than 90% observed a single time. The J segment lost 2 bases and the V segment lost 6 bases, leaving 3 bases of the junction unmatched. The V gene's germline CDR1 is MDHEN and CDR2 SYDVKM. The length of the CDR3 is 13 residues. Note on this clone: The sample holds other DNA sequences that translate to the same CDR3.

The rearrangement joins TRBV28 to TRBJ1-2; TRBD1 agrees at 7 bases. The receptor's source is a woman aged 35 to 49 who had recovered from COVID-19. Material: peripheral blood. The CDR3 coding sequence is TGTGCCAGCAGCCTGACAGGGAACTATGGCTACACCTTC. Translating it yields CASSLTGNYGYTF.